This T cell receptor beta chain emerged from a study of T cell repertoires and HLA-DP antigens (dated by TCRdb to the late 2010s). With respect to the entire study: An in vitro model of CD4+ T cell alloreactivity against allogeneic HLA-DP presented by transduced HeLa cells was used in the study. Average DNA input was about 240 ng for sorted CD137+CD4+ samples, compared with approximately 1,300 ng for pre-culture CD4+ samples. Of the three donors, two were male and one was female, and their ages ranged from the 18-to-29 age band up to the 60-to-69 age band. The two alloantigens modelled structurally similar versus dissimilar alloantigens, differing from self at one and approximately 11 peptide-binding groove amino acids, respectively.

On this clone itself: Its antigen is unknown. No much larger clonotype is one base removed from it; base qualities were not supplied.

Untouched CD4+ T cells were isolated from Ficoll-separated PBMC by magnetic bead negative selection, reaching an average purity of about 98%. Magnetic beads were used to isolate untouched CD4+ T cells from Ficoll-separated PBMC, giving roughly 98% purity with negligible CD8+ contamination. Donors were a few healthy blood donors whose buffy coats supplied peripheral blood mononuclear cells. CMV seronegative status was shared by all three donors. The DNeasy Blood & Tissue Kit was used to extract genomic DNA. For each subject, genomic DNA from sorted CD137+CD4+ cells and from pre-culture CD4+ baseline samples underwent TCRB sequencing. The immunoSEQ multiplex PCR, with forward primers for 54 TRBV segments and reverse primers for 13 TRBJ segments, was used to amplify TCRB CDR3 regions. Pre-culture CD4+ samples were sequenced at deep resolution, targeting approximately 200,000 T cell genomes. Sequencing of amplicons was performed on an Illumina HiSeq System, and 87 bp reads covering the CDR3 were generated. Turning to the authors' computational methods: Reads were corrected for PCR and sequencing errors, and CDR3 regions were defined by alignment to IMGT reference sequences. Synthetic template pools were used to estimate counts of templates and unique rearrangements. Clonality was computed by subtracting Pielou's evenness from 1. Richness was estimated with the Daley-Smith estimator. Morisita's index was used to measure repertoire overlap. Clones found in cultured samples but undetected in the pre-culture repertoire of the corresponding donor were defined as low-abundance clones. In TCRdb, the immuneACCESS table is reduced to in-frame sequences with V and J assigned. These tables do not hold every clone; where another copy was compared, an unresolved V gene accounts for under half, and the others remain unexplained. V and J calls and clone size are those listed in that table; D and trimming were worked out from the DNA. The sample has approximately 89,000 clones on record, approximately 89% of them singletons. About 1.5% of the sample is in the top ten clones.

Here is what the overall study found, with its caveats: The study was limited by having just a few donors, by relying on a non-physiological HeLa antigen-presenting system, and by using total CD4+ cells as responders. Separate analysis of naive and memory CD4+ repertoires was not performed. Average cumulative frequency of clones undetected before culture was around 39% against one allele and over 50% against the other. Clonality of sorted CD137+ cells was similar against both alloantigens (roughly 0.4) and much higher than in pre-culture samples (roughly 0.04).

V lost 2 bases and J lost 5 bases, and the count of bases not matched to a germline gene is 14. Reading the germline V gene gives CDR1 MGHRA and CDR2 YSYEKL. The CDR3, cysteine through phenylalanine, is 17 amino acids long. The CDR3 DNA has 51 bases and is translated from base 1. The receptor was isolated from a man aged 50-59 years in good health and CMV-seronegative. The chain couples TRBV4-1 to TRBJ2-7, with TRBD1 matching 8 junction bases. Source material: CD4+ T cells from PBMCs. The CDR3 in this case is CASSQWIRTGNTDEQYF. The nucleotide sequence is given as TGCGCCAGCAGCCAATGGATAAGGACAGGGAACACGGACGAGCAGTACTTC.